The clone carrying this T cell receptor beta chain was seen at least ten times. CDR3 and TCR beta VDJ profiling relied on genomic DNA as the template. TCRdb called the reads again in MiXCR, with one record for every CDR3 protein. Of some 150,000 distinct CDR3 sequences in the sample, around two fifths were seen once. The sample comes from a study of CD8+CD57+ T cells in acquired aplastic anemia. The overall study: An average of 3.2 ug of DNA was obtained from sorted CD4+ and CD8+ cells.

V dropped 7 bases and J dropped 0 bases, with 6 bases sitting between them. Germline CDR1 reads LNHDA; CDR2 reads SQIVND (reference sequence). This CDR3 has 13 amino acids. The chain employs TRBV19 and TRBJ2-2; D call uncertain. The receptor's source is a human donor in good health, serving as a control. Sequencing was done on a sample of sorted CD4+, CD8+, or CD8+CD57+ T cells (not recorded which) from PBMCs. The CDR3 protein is CASIASNTGELFF. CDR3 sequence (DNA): TGTGCCAGTATAGCTTCGAACACCGGGGAGCTGTTTTTT.